These T cell receptor beta chains were read from a single sample in a study of blood T cell repertoires in COVID-19. Repertoires were generated with immunoSEQ multiplex PCR, while TCRdb's copy carries only in-frame clones and drops some. The sample holds almost 55,000 clones, 80% to 90% seen once. The sequencing sample was made of peripheral blood. Every receptor here comes from a middle-aged man with active COVID-19. The CDR3 runs from the conserved cysteine through the conserved F or W. D genes are given only for firm matches. Only some rows state a clone size, as once, few, many or a class for expanded clones.

d_call	j_call	v_call	clone_size	cdr3_aa	cdr3_nt
TRBD1	TRBJ2-3	TRBV15	NA	CATSRARGLADTQYF	TGTGCCACCAGCAGGGCCAGGGGGCTCGCAGATACGCAGTATTTT
TRBD2	TRBJ2-1	TRBV28	NA	CASSPPAGAYNEQFF	TGTGCCAGCAGCCCACCGGCGGGAGCATACAATGAGCAGTTCTTC
NA	TRBJ1-3	TRBV6-5	once	CASSYSGGPGTIYF	TGTGCCAGCAGTTACTCGGGCGGGCCGGGCACCATATATTTT
NA	TRBJ2-3	TRBV6-5	once	CASSYSTSETDTQYF	TGTGCCAGCAGTTACTCGACTTCCGAGACAGATACGCAGTATTTT
NA	TRBJ1-5	TRBV12-3/TRBV12-4	NA	CASSLLQGPQHF	TGTGCCAGCAGCCTCCTTCAGGGGCCCCAGCATTTT
NA	TRBJ1-5	TRBV28	NA	CASSLFQGPQHF	TGTGCCAGCAGTTTATTCCAGGGCCCCCAGCATTTT
TRBD1	TRBJ1-5	TRBV6-2/TRBV6-3	once	CASSYGDRNNQPQHF	TGTGCCAGCAGTTACGGGGACAGGAATAATCAGCCCCAGCATTTT
NA	TRBJ2-5	TRBV7-9	NA	CASTPPGVETQYF	TGTGCCAGCACCCCGCCGGGGGTCGAGACCCAGTACTTC
TRBD1	TRBJ2-7	TRBV5-1	NA	CASSLETGEREQYF	TGCGCCAGCAGCTTGGAGACAGGGGAAAGGGAGCAGTACTTC
TRBD1	TRBJ2-5	TRBV5-6	NA	CASSSLTGSETQYF	TGTGCCAGCAGCTCCCTGACAGGGTCGGAGACCCAGTACTTC
NA	TRBJ1-2	TRBV27	NA	CASRLETGYGYTF	TGTGCCAGCAGGCTAGAGACAGGCTATGGCTACACCTTC
NA	TRBJ1-3	TRBV3-1/TRBV3-2	NA	CASSPYRSSGNTIYF	TGTGCCAGCAGCCCTTACAGGAGCTCTGGAAACACCATATATTTT
NA	TRBJ2-5	TRBV27	NA	CASSYGRQVQETQYF	TGTGCCAGCTCCTATGGGCGACAGGTACAAGAGACCCAGTACTTC
TRBD1	TRBJ1-1	TRBV30	NA	CASQTGGFDWYTEAFF	TGTGCCTCTCAGACAGGGGGCTTTGATTGGTACACTGAAGCTTTCTTT
NA	TRBJ2-7	TRBV4-1	NA	CASSQGTVSYEQYF	TGCGCCAGCAGCCAAGGGACAGTCTCCTACGAGCAGTACTTC
TRBD1	TRBJ1-2	TRBV7-9	NA	CASSSPLGVGTAHGYTF	TGTGCCAGCAGCTCACCCCTGGGGGTAGGGACAGCGCATGGCTACACCTTC
TRBD1	TRBJ1-2	TRBV2	once	CAVIQGAFGYTF	TGTGCCGTTATACAGGGGGCTTTTGGCTACACCTTC
TRBD1	TRBJ2-1	TRBV24-1	NA	CATSDPGTGDNEQFF	TGTGCCACCAGTGACCCCGGGACAGGGGACAATGAGCAGTTCTTC
NA	TRBJ1-1	TRBV5-4	NA	CASSSGTPLNTEAFF	TGTGCCAGCAGCTCTGGCACGCCACTGAACACTGAAGCTTTCTTT
NA	TRBJ2-7	TRBV6-5	NA	CASSYSAGSPYEQYF	TGTGCCAGCAGTTACTCCGCAGGGTCCCCCTACGAGCAGTACTTC
NA	TRBJ2-4	TRBV7-3	NA	CASSPAQGPKNIQYF	TGTGCCAGCAGCCCGGCTCAGGGGCCCAAAAACATTCAGTACTTC
NA	TRBJ1-3	TRBV27	NA	CASSVAANSGNTIYF	TGTGCCAGCAGTGTGGCAGCGAACTCTGGAAACACCATATATTTT
NA	TRBJ1-6	TRBV7-9	few	CASSSPAEGSPLHF	TGTGCCAGCAGCTCACCCGCGGAGGGCTCACCCCTCCACTTT
TRBD1	TRBJ1-1	TRBV6-5	NA	CASSSYSGGANTEAFF	TGTGCCAGCAGTTCATATTCAGGGGGCGCGAACACTGAAGCTTTCTTT
NA	TRBJ1-1	TRBV29-1	NA	CSVAISRATEAFF	TGCAGCGTTGCAATCAGCAGGGCCACTGAAGCTTTCTTT
TRBD2	TRBJ2-7	TRBV11-3	NA	CASTLLKGKWSPGLPYEQYF	TGTGCCAGCACCCTGCTTAAGGGAAAATGGAGTCCGGGACTACCCTACGAGCAGTACTTC
TRBD1	TRBJ2-7	TRBV27	NA	CASSRLQGSRYEQYF	TGTGCCAGCAGTCGCCTACAGGGGAGTCGGTACGAGCAGTACTTC
NA	TRBJ1-1	TRBV6-5	few	CASFVQGISEAFF	TGTGCCAGTTTTGTACAGGGAATATCTGAAGCTTTCTTT
NA	TRBJ2-7	TRBV28	NA	CASSLFLERIMMGPSYEQYF	TGTGCCAGCAGTTTATTTTTGGAGAGGATCATGATGGGGCCCTCCTACGAGCAGTACTTC
TRBD1	TRBJ1-3	TRBV9	NA	CASSLRGDSSGNTIYF	TGTGCCAGCAGCCTCAGAGGGGACAGCTCTGGAAACACCATATATTTT
NA	TRBJ1-4	TRBV6-5	once	CASTNTRGEKLFF	TGTGCCAGCACGAATACCAGGGGTGAAAAACTGTTTTTT
NA	TRBJ2-4	TRBV5-3	NA	CARSHRVAKNIQYF	TGTGCCAGAAGCCACAGGGTCGCCAAAAACATTCAGTACTTC
TRBD1	TRBJ1-3	TRBV9	NA	CASSGQQGAVGNTIYF	TGTGCCAGCAGCGGCCAACAGGGGGCAGTTGGAAACACCATATATTTT
NA	TRBJ1-2	TRBV6-5	NA	CASSSPNYGYTF	TGTGCCAGCAGTTCCCCAAACTATGGCTACACCTTC
NA	TRBJ2-5	TRBV5-4	once	CASSRWGVSQETQYF	TGTGCCAGCAGCCGTTGGGGGGTGAGCCAAGAGACCCAGTACTTC
NA	TRBJ1-5	TRBV5-1	NA	CASSSGGGRNQPQHF	TGCGCCAGCAGCTCTGGGGGGGGTCGCAATCAGCCCCAGCATTTT